This T cell receptor (beta chain) was recovered during a study of cytomegalovirus exposure and HLA in healthy donors. With V trimmed by 2 bases and J by 3 bases, 17 bases remained unmatched. The CDR3 length is 19 residues. CDR1 and CDR2 from the germline V gene are MNHEY and SMNVEV (reference sequence). PCR amplification relied on 60 Vbeta primers (plus 13 Jbeta primers). Sequenced by immunoSEQ multiplex PCR; TCRdb stores in-frame clones only, minus some. Among 120,000 or so clones listed, 75% to 85% were seen once. As for this clone: What it binds is unknown.

Study findings and constraints: Rarity characterized most TCR sequences, yet some public TCRs appeared in many donors. In vitro, three CMV-associated chains proved specific for CMV antigens. In an earlier analysis, about 87% or about 30%: the productive usage of most TCR beta V segments.

This TCR was recovered from a female donor in good health and CMV-seropositive. V is TRBV27 and J is TRBJ2-7, with TRBD1 identical over 9 bases. Sequenced input: PBMCs. CDR3 sequence reads: CASSLRHSPGQGTLYEQYF. The DNA for the CDR3 is TGTGCCAGCAGTTTAAGACATTCCCCGGGACAGGGAACCCTCTACGAGCAGTACTTC.